A selection of T cell receptor beta chains follows, all from one sample in a study of T cell responses to AZD1222 COVID-19 vaccine. Generated by immunoSEQ multiplex PCR, the TCRdb table keeps only in-frame clones and is missing some. The sample has approximately 150,000 clones, about nine tenths seen once. Material: peripheral blood, obtained on day 0 of AZD1222 vaccination. All receptors come from an adult in good health. Both conserved end residues are part of each CDR3. D genes are given only for firm matches. A clone size is listed for some rows: how often the clone was seen (once, few, many), or a class if it is expanded.

v_gene,j_gene,abundance,d_gene,CDR3aa,CDR3nt
TRBV5-5,TRBJ2-7,few,NA,CASSTLGEQYF,TGTGCCAGCAGCACTCTCGGTGAGCAGTACTTC
TRBV6-2/TRBV6-3,TRBJ2-7,NA,NA,CASSYGPKTVLSYEQYF,TGTGCCAGCAGTTACGGACCCAAAACAGTCCTCTCCTACGAGCAGTACTTC
TRBV19,TRBJ1-2,NA,NA,CASTLLGDYGYTF,TGTGCCAGTACTCTCCTGGGGGACTATGGCTACACCTTC
TRBV4-3,TRBJ2-1,NA,TRBD2,CASSQDGSGRGDYNEQFF,TGCGCCAGCAGCCAAGATGGGAGTGGGCGGGGGGATTACAATGAGCAGTTCTTC
TRBV6-5,TRBJ2-7,NA,NA,CASSPRDEQYF,TGTGCCAGCAGTCCCCGGGACGAGCAGTACTTC
TRBV30,TRBJ2-7,NA,NA,CAWSRGPSYEQYF,TGTGCCTGGAGCAGGGGCCCATCCTACGAGCAGTACTTC
TRBV24-1,TRBJ2-1,NA,TRBD1,CATSDPQTGGNEQFF,TGTGCCACCAGTGATCCCCAGACAGGGGGCAATGAGCAGTTCTTC
TRBV5-6,TRBJ2-7,few,NA,CASSSRRRGASYEQYF,TGTGCCAGCAGCTCTCGGCGGCGAGGGGCCTCCTACGAGCAGTACTTC
TRBV29-1,TRBJ1-3,NA,NA,CSVEDREAWGAIYF,TGCAGCGTTGAAGATCGCGAAGCGTGGGGGGCCATATATTTT
TRBV14,TRBJ2-5,NA,TRBD2,CASSPWGGGETQYF,TGTGCCAGCAGCCCCTGGGGGGGTGGAGAGACCCAGTACTTC
TRBV3-1/TRBV3-2,TRBJ1-6,NA,NA,CASSQEGGVSYNSPLHF,TGTGCCAGCAGCCAAGAGGGGGGGGTATCCTATAATTCACCCCTCCACTTT
TRBV6-4,TRBJ1-6,few,NA,CASGEAWDSPLHF,TGTGCCAGCGGCGAGGCCTGGGATTCACCCCTCCACTTT
TRBV13,TRBJ2-2,NA,NA,CASSLVGATGELFF,TGTGCCAGCAGCTTGGTGGGGGCGACCGGGGAGCTGTTTTTT
TRBV5-4,TRBJ2-5,NA,NA,CASSPTSGETQYF,TGTGCCAGCAGCCCGACCTCAGGGGAGACCCAGTACTTC
TRBV5-4,TRBJ1-2,once,NA,CASSIMGGYTF,TGTGCCAGCAGCATAATGGGGGGCTACACCTTC
TRBV5-1,TRBJ2-3,NA,TRBD2,CASSRGEGTQYF,TGCGCCAGCAGCCGCGGGGAGGGTACGCAGTATTTT
TRBV11-1,TRBJ2-7,NA,NA,CASSLAPSGSYEQYF,TGTGCCAGCAGCTTAGCTCCATCAGGTTCCTACGAGCAGTACTTC
TRBV18,TRBJ2-3,NA,NA,CASSVGTGTDTQYF,TGTGCCAGCTCGGTGGGGACCGGCACAGATACGCAGTATTTT
TRBV7-2,TRBJ2-7,NA,NA,CASSPSGRPYEQYF,TGTGCCAGCAGTCCCTCGGGACGTCCCTACGAGCAGTACTTC
TRBV7-3,TRBJ1-3,NA,NA,CASGTGFGNTIYF,TGTGCCAGCGGCACAGGGTTCGGAAACACCATATATTTT
TRBV6-5,TRBJ1-4,NA,NA,CASRLGGATNEKLFF,TGTGCCAGCCGGCTAGGCGGGGCAACTAATGAAAAACTGTTTTTT
TRBV3-1/TRBV3-2,TRBJ2-2,NA,NA,CASSLDTGELFF,TGTGCCAGCAGCCTAGACACCGGGGAGCTGTTTTTT
TRBV27,TRBJ2-2,NA,TRBD2,CASSTKKLTSGTNTGELFF,TGTGCCAGCAGTACGAAAAAACTTACTAGCGGAACGAACACCGGGGAGCTGTTTTTT
TRBV5-8,TRBJ2-5,NA,TRBD2,CASSLRTSGGPKETQYF,TGTGCCAGCAGCCTCCGGACTAGCGGGGGCCCGAAAGAGACCCAGTACTTC
TRBV5-4,TRBJ1-2,few,TRBD1,CASSLGQFNANYGYTF,TGTGCCAGCAGCCTGGGACAGTTTAACGCTAACTATGGCTACACCTTC
TRBV2,TRBJ1-2,NA,TRBD1,CASIGTDYGYTF,TGTGCCAGCATCGGGACAGACTATGGCTACACCTTC
TRBV6-5,TRBJ2-2,NA,NA,CASSWVRGGELFF,TGTGCCAGCAGTTGGGTTAGAGGCGGAGAGCTGTTTTTT
TRBV12-3/TRBV12-4,TRBJ1-2,NA,NA,CAASTGSNYGYTF,TGTGCAGCATCCACAGGGTCGAACTATGGCTACACCTTC
TRBV5-8,TRBJ2-7,NA,TRBD2,CASSLTSGALSYEQYF,TGTGCCAGCAGCTTGACTAGCGGGGCTCTCTCCTACGAGCAGTACTTC
TRBV27,TRBJ2-4,NA,NA,CASSLGIQYF,TGTGCCAGCAGTTTGGGCATTCAGTACTTC
TRBV2,TRBJ1-2,NA,NA,CASSEAQTGYGYTF,TGTGCCAGCAGTGAAGCTCAGACGGGGTATGGCTACACCTTC
TRBV27,TRBJ2-2,NA,NA,CASSLWGGLANTGELFF,TGTGCCAGCAGTTTATGGGGGGGGCTGGCGAACACCGGGGAGCTGTTTTTT
TRBV3-1/TRBV3-2,TRBJ1-1,NA,NA,CASSQGLWTEAFF,TGTGCCAGCAGCCAGGGGCTGTGGACTGAAGCTTTCTTT
TRBV7-2,TRBJ2-3,NA,NA,CASSLKGGGGPDTQYF,TGTGCCAGCAGCCTGAAGGGGGGCGGAGGCCCAGATACGCAGTATTTT
TRBV6-5,TRBJ1-5,few,NA,CASHSLTGTNQPQHF,TGTGCCAGCCATTCCCTCACAGGGACAAATCAGCCCCAGCATTTT
TRBV10-1,TRBJ1-1,NA,NA,CASSEVGYTEAFF,TGCGCCAGCAGTGAGGTCGGGTACACTGAAGCTTTCTTT
TRBV7-8,TRBJ1-1,NA,TRBD1,CASNYGDSPFLGEAFF,TGTGCCAGCAACTATGGGGACAGCCCCTTTTTAGGTGAAGCTTTCTTT
TRBV12-3/TRBV12-4,TRBJ2-7,NA,TRBD1,CASSLVTGVEQYF,TGTGCCAGCAGCCTGGTGACAGGGGTCGAGCAGTACTTC
TRBV6-4,TRBJ1-2,once,TRBD1,CASRAGGAGGYTF,TGTGCCAGCAGAGCAGGGGGCGCGGGCGGCTACACCTTC
TRBV2,TRBJ2-1,NA,TRBD1,CASRGPGQAYNEQFF,TGTGCCAGCAGGGGACCGGGACAGGCTTACAATGAGCAGTTCTTC
TRBV13,TRBJ1-1,NA,TRBD1,CASSLRQGVVNTEAFF,TGTGCCAGCAGCTTACGGCAGGGGGTTGTGAACACTGAAGCTTTCTTT
TRBV11-3,TRBJ2-2,once,NA,CASSLRQSNTGELFF,TGTGCCAGCAGCTTACGACAGTCGAACACCGGGGAGCTGTTTTTT
TRBV30,TRBJ2-6,NA,NA,CAWKRGGGTSSGANVLTF,TGTGCCTGGAAGAGGGGGGGCGGAACGAGCTCTGGGGCCAACGTCCTGACTTTC
TRBV7-9,TRBJ1-6,NA,NA,CASSIGSPLHF,TGTGCCAGCAGCATTGGTTCACCCCTCCACTTT
TRBV9,TRBJ2-3,few,NA,CASSERGSTDTQYF,TGTGCCAGCAGCGAGAGAGGGAGCACAGATACGCAGTATTTT
TRBV3-1/TRBV3-2,TRBJ2-4,NA,TRBD2,CASSQVVGGVAKNIQYF,TGTGCCAGCAGCCAAGTGGTCGGGGGGGTGGCCAAAAACATTCAGTACTTC
TRBV27,TRBJ1-2,NA,NA,CASSLTGVGGYTF,TGTGCCAGCAGTTTAACGGGGGTTGGTGGCTACACCTTC
TRBV27,TRBJ2-2,once,NA,CASRGGAYTGELFF,TGTGCCAGCAGAGGGGGGGCATACACCGGGGAGCTGTTTTTT
TRBV3-1/TRBV3-2,TRBJ1-2,NA,NA,CASSQPGGGFYGYTF,TGTGCCAGCAGCCAACCCGGGGGGGGTTTCTATGGCTACACCTTC
TRBV27,TRBJ2-5,once,TRBD1,CASSAGTGGETQYF,TGTGCCAGCAGTGCCGGGACAGGGGGAGAGACCCAGTACTTC
TRBV7-2,TRBJ1-4,NA,TRBD1,CASSFDRGREEKLFF,TGTGCCAGCAGCTTTGACAGGGGCCGGGAGGAAAAACTGTTTTTT
TRBV5-4,TRBJ2-3,NA,TRBD2,CASSLGRGGLSDTQYF,TGTGCCAGCAGCTTGGGACGGGGGGGGCTTTCAGATACGCAGTATTTT
TRBV18,TRBJ2-7,once,NA,CASSLYSYEQYF,TGTGCCAGCTCACTTTACTCCTACGAGCAGTACTTC
TRBV9,TRBJ1-3,NA,NA,CASSGGVRTAGNTIYF,TGTGCCAGCAGCGGGGGGGTTCGAACGGCTGGAAACACCATATATTTT
TRBV7-9,TRBJ1-2,NA,TRBD1,CASSWGQVVTYGYTF,TGTGCCAGCAGCTGGGGACAGGTGGTGACCTATGGCTACACCTTC
TRBV25-1,TRBJ1-1,NA,NA,CASTRPGVPEAFF,TGTGCCAGCACTCGACCAGGGGTACCTGAAGCTTTCTTT
TRBV30,TRBJ2-6,NA,NA,CAWSEGPLSGANVLTF,TGTGCCTGGAGTGAGGGGCCTCTTTCTGGGGCCAACGTCCTGACTTTC